This T cell receptor beta chain stems from a study of shared clonotypes between healthy human individuals. A remark on this clone: The antigen remains unidentified.

Naive CD4+ cells were CD45RA-selected; the remaining cells were memory. The CDR3 sequence is 18 residues long. V lost 3 bases and J lost 0, with 15 bases in between. Germline CDR1 and CDR2: KGHSH and LQKENI. Study results and caveats: Naive CD4 clonotype sharing across several donors was approximately 5%.

Libraries were prepared by immunoSEQ multiplex PCR; TCRdb keeps only in-frame clonotypes and omits some of them. The sample yields about 990,000 clones, approximately 80% seen once. The sequencing input was memory CD4+ T cells from PBMCs. Stated subset: CD45RA-negative fraction. V and J are TRBV18 and TRBJ2-6; D possibly corresponds to TRBD1 (6 bases). The clonotype comes from a man between 18 and 35 years old in good health. Some clones in this sample may be carry-over from other donors' samples. The CDR3 DNA reads TGTGCCAGCTCACCTTCACAGGGTACGAGCTCTGGGGCCAACGTCCTGACTTTC. It encodes CASSPSQGTSSGANVLTF. Drawing the rest from reference TRBV18 and TRBJ2-6, the complete variable domain is NAGVMQNPRHLVRRRGQEARLRCSPMKGHSHVYWYRQLPEEGLKFMVYLQKENIIDESGMPKERFSAEFPKEGPSILRIQQVVRGDSAAYFCASSPSQGTSSGANVLTFGAGSRLTVL.